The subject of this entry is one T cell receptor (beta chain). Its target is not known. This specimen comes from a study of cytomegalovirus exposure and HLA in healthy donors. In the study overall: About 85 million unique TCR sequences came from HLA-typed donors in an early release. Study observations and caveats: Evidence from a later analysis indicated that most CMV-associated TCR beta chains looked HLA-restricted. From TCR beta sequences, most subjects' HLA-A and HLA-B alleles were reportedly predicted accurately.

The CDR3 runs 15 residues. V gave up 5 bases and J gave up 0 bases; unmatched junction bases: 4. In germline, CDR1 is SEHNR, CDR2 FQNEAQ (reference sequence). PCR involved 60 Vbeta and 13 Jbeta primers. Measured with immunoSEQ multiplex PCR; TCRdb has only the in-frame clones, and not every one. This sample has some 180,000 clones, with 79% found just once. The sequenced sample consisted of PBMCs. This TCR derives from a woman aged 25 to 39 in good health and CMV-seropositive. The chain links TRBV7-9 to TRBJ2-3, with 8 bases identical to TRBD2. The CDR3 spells CASSVIAGSTDTQYF. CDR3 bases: TGTGCCAGCAGCGTAATAGCGGGGAGCACAGATACGCAGTATTTT.